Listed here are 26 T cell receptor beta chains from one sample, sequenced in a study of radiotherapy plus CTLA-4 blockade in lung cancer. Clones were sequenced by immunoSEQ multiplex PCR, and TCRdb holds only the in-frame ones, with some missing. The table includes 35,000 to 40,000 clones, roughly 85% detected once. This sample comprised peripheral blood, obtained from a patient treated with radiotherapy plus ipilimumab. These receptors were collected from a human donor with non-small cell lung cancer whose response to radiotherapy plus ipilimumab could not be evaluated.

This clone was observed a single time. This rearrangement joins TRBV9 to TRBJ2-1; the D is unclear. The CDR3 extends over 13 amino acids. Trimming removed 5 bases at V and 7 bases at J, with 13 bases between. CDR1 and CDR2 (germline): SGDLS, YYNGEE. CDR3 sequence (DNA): TGTGCCAGCAGTCTCGGAGTTAAGAATGAGCAGTTCTTC. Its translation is CASSLGVKNEQFF. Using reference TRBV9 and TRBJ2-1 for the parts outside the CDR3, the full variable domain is DSGVTQTPKHLITATGQRVTLRCSPRSGDLSVYWYQQSLDQGLQFLIQYYNGEERAKGNILERFSAQQFPDLHSELNLSSLELGDSALYFCASSLGVKNEQFFGPGTRLTVL.

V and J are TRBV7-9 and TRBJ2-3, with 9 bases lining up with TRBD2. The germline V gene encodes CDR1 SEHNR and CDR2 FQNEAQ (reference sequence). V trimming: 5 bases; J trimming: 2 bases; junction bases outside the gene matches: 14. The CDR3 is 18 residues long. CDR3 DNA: TGTGCCAGCAGCGGTAGAGGGGTAGCGGGGGCCCTCACAGATACGCAGTATTTT. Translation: CASSGRGVAGALTDTQYF. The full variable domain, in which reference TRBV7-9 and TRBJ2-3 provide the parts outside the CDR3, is DTGVSQNPRHKITKRGQNVTFRCDPISEHNRLYWYRQTLGQGPEFLTYFQNEAQLEKSRLLSDRFSAERPKGSFSTLEIQRTEQGDSAMYLCASSGRGVAGALTDTQYFGPGTRLTVL.

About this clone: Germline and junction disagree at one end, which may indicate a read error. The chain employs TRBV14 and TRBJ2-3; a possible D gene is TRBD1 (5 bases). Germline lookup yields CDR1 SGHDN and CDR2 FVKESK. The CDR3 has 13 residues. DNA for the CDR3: TGTGCCAGCAGCCCATGGGGCGGCCCGCCCCGGGATTTT. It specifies CASSPWGGPPRDF.

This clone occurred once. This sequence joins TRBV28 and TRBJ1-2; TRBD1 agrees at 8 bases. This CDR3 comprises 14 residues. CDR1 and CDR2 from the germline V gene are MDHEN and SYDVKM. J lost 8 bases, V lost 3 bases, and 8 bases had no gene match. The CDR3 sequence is CASSLFRGPLGYTF. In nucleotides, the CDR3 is TGTGCCAGCAGTTTGTTCAGGGGGCCCTTGGGCTACACCTTC.

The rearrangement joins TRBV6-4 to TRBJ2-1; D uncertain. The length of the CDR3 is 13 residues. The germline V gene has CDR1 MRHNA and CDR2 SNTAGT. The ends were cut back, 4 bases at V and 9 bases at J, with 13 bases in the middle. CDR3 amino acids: CASSVAPVSEQFF. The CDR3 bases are TGTGCCAGCAGTGTGGCCCCTGTCAGTGAGCAGTTCTTC.

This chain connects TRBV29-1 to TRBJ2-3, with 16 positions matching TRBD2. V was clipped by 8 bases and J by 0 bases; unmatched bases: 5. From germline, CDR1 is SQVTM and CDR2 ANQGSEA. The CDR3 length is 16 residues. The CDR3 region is CSTKGLAGGSTDTQYF. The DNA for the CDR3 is TGCAGCACCAAGGGACTAGCGGGGGGGAGCACAGATACGCAGTATTTT.

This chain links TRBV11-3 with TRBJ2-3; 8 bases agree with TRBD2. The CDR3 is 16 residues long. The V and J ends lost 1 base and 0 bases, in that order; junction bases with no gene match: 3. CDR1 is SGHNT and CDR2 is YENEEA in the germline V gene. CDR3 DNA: TGTGCCAGCAGCTTAGGTGAGCGGGGGAGCACAGATACGCAGTATTTT. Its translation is CASSLGERGSTDTQYF.

The DNA of the CDR3 is TGTGCCAGCAGTTTGGCCCCGGGGACAGGGGGCACAGATACGCAGTATTTT. It encodes CASSLAPGTGGTDTQYF. This chain connects TRBV28 to TRBJ2-3; TRBD1 agrees at 10 bases. Germline lookup yields CDR1 MDHEN and CDR2 SYDVKM. The CDR3 totals 17 residues. The V gene end was trimmed by 3 bases and the J gene end by 1 base; junction bases not matched to a gene: 7.

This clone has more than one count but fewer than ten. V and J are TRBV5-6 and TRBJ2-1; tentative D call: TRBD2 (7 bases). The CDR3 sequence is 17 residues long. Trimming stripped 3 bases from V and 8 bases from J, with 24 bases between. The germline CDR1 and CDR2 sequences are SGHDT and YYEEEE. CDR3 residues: CASSSKGGAQIGDEQFF. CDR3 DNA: TGTGCCAGCAGCTCAAAGGGGGGGGCGCAGATCGGCGATGAGCAGTTCTTC.

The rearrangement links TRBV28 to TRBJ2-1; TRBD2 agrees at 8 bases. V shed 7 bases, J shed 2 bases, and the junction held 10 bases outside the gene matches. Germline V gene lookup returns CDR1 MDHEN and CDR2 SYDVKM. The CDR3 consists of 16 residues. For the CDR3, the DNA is TGTGCCAGCACCCGGACGGGGGGGAGTGCCTACAATGAGCAGTTCTTC. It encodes CASTRTGGSAYNEQFF.

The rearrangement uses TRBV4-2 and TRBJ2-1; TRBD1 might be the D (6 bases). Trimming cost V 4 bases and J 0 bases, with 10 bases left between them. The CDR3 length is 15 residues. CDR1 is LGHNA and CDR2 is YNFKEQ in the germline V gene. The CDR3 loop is CASSPETGSYNEQFF. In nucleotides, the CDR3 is TGTGCCAGCAGCCCCGAGACAGGCTCCTACAATGAGCAGTTCTTC.

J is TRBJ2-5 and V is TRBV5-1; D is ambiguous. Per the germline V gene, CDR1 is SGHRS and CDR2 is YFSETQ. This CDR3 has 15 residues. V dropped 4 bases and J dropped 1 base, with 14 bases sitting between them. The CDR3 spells CASSPDPGSQETQYF. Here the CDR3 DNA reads TGCGCCAGCAGCCCTGACCCCGGGTCCCAAGAGACCCAGTACTTC.

Here the CDR3 DNA reads TGTGCCAGCAGACCGACTAGCGGGAGAATTTATGAGCAGTTCTTC. This translates into CASRPTSGRIYEQFF. The gene calls are TRBV6-5 and TRBJ2-1; 12 bases align to TRBD2. V lost 6 bases to trimming and J lost 8 bases; unmatched junction nucleotides: 8. Germline V gives CDR1 MNHEY, CDR2 SVGAGI. CDR3 length: 15 amino acids.

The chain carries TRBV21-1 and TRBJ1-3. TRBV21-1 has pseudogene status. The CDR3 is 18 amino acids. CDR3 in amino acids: CASSKGGNWHYSGNTIYF. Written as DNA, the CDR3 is TGTGCCAGCAGCAAAGGCGGAAATTGGCACTACTCTGGAAACACCATATATTTT.

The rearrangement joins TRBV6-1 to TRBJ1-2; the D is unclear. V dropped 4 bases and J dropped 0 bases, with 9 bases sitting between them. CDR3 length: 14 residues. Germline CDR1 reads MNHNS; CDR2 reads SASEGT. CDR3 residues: CASSGREANYGYTF. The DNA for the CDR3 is TGTGCCAGCAGTGGGCGGGAAGCTAACTATGGCTACACCTTC.

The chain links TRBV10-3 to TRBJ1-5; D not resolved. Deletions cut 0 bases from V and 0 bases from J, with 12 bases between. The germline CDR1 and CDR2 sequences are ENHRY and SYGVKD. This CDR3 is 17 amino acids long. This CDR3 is CAISESIVVTSNQPQHF. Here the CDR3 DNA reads TGTGCCATCAGTGAGTCGATAGTAGTCACTAGCAATCAGCCCCAGCATTTT.

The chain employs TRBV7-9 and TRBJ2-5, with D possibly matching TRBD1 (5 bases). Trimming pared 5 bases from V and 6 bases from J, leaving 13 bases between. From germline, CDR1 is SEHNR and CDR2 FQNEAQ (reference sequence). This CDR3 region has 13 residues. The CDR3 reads CASSLRADKTQYF. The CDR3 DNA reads TGTGCCAGCAGCCTCAGGGCGGATAAGACCCAGTACTTC.

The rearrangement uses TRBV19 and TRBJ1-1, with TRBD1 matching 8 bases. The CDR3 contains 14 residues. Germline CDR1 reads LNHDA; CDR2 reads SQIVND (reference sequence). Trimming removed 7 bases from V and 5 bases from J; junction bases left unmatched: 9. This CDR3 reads CASTDPGGLTEAFF. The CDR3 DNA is TGTGCCAGTACGGATCCAGGGGGCCTAACTGAAGCTTTCTTT. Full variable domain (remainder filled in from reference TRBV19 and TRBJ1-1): DGGITQSPKYLFRKEGQNVTLSCEQNLNHDAMYWYRQDPGQGLRLIYYSQIVNDFQKGDIAEGYSVSREKKESFPLTVTSAQKNPTAFYLCASTDPGGLTEAFFGQGTRLTVV.

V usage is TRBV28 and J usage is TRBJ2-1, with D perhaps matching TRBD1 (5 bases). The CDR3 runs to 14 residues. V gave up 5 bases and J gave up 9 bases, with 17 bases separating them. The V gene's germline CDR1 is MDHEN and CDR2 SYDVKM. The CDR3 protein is CASSKYRFDGEQFF. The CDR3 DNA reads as TGTGCCAGCAGTAAATACAGGTTTGACGGTGAGCAGTTCTTC.

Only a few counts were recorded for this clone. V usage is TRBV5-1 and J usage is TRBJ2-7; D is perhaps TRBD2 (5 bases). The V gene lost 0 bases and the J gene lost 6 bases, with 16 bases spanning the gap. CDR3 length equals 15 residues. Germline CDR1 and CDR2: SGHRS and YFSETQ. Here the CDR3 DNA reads TGCGCCAGCAGCTTGGGGTCCGGGATGTTCGGCGAGCAGTACTTC. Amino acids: CASSLGSGMFGEQYF.

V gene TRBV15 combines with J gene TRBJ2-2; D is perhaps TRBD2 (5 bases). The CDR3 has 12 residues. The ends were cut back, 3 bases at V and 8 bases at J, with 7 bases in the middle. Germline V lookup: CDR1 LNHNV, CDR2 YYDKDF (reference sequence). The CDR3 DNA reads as TGTGCCACCAGCAGGGAGGTGGGGGAGCTGTTTTTT. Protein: CATSREVGELFF. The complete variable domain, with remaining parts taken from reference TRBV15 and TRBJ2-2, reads DAMVIQNPRYQVTQFGKPVTLSCSQTLNHNVMYWYQQKSSQAPKLLFHYYDKDFNNEADTPDNFQSRRPNTSFCFLDIRSPGLGDTAMYLCATSREVGELFFGEGSRLTVL.

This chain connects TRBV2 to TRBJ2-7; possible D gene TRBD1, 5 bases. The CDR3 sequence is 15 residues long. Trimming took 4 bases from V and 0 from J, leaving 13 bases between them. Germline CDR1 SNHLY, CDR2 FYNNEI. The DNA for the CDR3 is TGTGCCAGCAGTGGCCGACAGTCCCTCTCCTACGAGCAGTACTTC. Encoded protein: CASSGRQSLSYEQYF.

For the CDR3, the DNA is TGTGCCAGCAGTTATTCGCGGGGCGCCAATCAGCCCCAGCATTTT. Translating gives CASSYSRGANQPQHF. This chain links TRBV6-5 with TRBJ1-5; TRBD1 is a possible D gene (5 bases). V shed 3 bases and J shed 3 bases, with 12 bases lying between them. Looked up from germline, CDR1 is MNHEY and CDR2 is SVGAGI. CDR3 length: 15 residues.

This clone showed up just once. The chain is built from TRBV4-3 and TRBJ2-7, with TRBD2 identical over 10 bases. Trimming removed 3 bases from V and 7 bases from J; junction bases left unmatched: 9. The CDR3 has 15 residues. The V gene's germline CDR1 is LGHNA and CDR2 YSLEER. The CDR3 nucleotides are TGCGCCAGCAGCCAGGAAGGACTAGCGGCGCGGGAGCAGTACTTC. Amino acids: CASSQEGLAAREQYF.

The CDR3: CASSPGGQVGSPLHF. The CDR3 DNA reads TGTGCCAGCAGTCCTGGCGGACAGGTCGGTTCACCCCTCCACTTT. The chain is built from TRBV6-5 and TRBJ1-6; 7 nucleotides line up with TRBD1. Trimming removed 5 bases from V and 9 bases from J; junction bases left unmatched: 10. The CDR3 has 15 amino acids. Germline CDR1 is MNHEY and CDR2 is SVGAGI.

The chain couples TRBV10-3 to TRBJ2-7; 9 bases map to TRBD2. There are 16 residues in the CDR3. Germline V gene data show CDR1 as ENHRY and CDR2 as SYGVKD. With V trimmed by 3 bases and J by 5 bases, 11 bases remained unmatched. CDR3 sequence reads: CAISEGPGLARDEQYF. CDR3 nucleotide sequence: TGTGCCATCAGTGAAGGACCGGGACTAGCAAGGGACGAGCAGTACTTC.